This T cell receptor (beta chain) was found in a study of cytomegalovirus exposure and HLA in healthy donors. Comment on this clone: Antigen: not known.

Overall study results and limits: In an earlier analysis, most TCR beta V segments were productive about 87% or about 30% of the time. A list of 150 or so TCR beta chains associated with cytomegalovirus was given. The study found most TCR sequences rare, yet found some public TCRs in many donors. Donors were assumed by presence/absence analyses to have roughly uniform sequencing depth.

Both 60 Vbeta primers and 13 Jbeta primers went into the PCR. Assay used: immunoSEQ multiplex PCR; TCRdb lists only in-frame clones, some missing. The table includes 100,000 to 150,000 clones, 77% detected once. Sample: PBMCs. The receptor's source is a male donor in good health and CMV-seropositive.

CDR3 sequence (DNA): TGTGCCACCAGCAGAGTCCAGAACACTGAAGCTTTCTTT. Encoded protein: CATSRVQNTEAFF. The V and J genes are TRBV15 and TRBJ1-1; D is undetermined. From germline, CDR1 is LNHNV and CDR2 YYDKDF (reference sequence). The CDR3 runs 13 residues. Trimming cost V 1 base and J 1 base, with 4 bases left between them.